Sequencing of this T cell receptor beta chain was carried out in a study of OX40 agonist ivuxolimab in advanced cancers. Findings and caveats of the study: Average numbers of expanded clones were greater in CD8+ T cells than in CD4+.

This CDR3 has 16 amino acids. The germline gives CDR1 MDHEN, CDR2 SYDVKM. V gave up 2 bases and J gave up 2 bases; unmatched junction bases: 4. Here immunoSEQ multiplex PCR was the method, and the copy in TCRdb shows in-frame clones only, minus some. The sample shows tens of thousands of clones, more than 75% of them seen only once. To note about this clone: The target antigen is unknown.

This chain connects TRBV28 to TRBJ2-3, with 10 bases lining up with TRBD2. Sequenced here: CD4+ or CD8+ T cells sorted from blood, sampled in a trial of the OX40 agonist ivuxolimab. The source of this sequence is an adult with an advanced solid tumor such as melanoma, head and neck, liver or kidney cancer. The CDR3 region is CASSLQLAGYTDTQYF. CDR3 nucleotides: TGTGCCAGCAGTTTACAACTAGCGGGATACACAGATACGCAGTATTTT.